Sequencing of this T cell receptor beta chain was carried out in a study of lymphopenia after photon versus proton radiotherapy. Findings and caveats of the study: Relative stability marked proton patients; photon patients lost diversity and naive cells.

Germline values: CDR1 SGHRS, CDR2 YFSETQ. CDR3 size: 12 residues. Trimming took off 2 bases at V and 2 bases at J, with 4 bases between the two ends. The assay was immunoSEQ multiplex PCR, and TCRdb's table has in-frame clones only and misses some. The sample has roughly 150,000 clones; 75% to 90% are singletons. Note on this clone: No antigen is known for it.

The rearrangement links TRBV5-1 to TRBJ1-2; no clear D gene. Sequenced here: peripheral blood, sampled from a patient treated with photon-based radiotherapy. The TCR originated in a man between 45 and 60 years old with gastric cancer. CDR3 in DNA: TGCGCCAGCAGCTTACAGAACTATGGCTACACCTTC. Translation gives CASSLQNYGYTF.